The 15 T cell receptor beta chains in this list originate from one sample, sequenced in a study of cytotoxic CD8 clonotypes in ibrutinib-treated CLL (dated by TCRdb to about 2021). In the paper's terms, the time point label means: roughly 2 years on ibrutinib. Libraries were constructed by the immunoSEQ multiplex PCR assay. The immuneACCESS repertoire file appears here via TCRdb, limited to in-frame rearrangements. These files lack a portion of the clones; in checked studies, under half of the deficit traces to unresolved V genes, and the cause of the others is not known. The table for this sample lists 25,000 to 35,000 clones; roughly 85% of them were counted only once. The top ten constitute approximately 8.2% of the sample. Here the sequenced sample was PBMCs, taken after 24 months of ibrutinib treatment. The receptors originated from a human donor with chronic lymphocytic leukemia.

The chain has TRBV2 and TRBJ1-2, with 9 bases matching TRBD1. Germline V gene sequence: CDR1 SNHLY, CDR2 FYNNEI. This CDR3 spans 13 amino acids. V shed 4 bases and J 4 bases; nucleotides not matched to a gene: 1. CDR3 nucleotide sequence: TGTGCCAGCAGTGGGACAGGGGTCTATGGCTACACCTTC. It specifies CASSGTGVYGYTF.

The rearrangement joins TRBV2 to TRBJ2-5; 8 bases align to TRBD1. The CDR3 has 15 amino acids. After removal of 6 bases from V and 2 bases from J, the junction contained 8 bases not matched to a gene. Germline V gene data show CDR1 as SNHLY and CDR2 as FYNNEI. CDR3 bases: TGTGCCAGCAGCCCACTGGGACAGGAGCAAGAGACCCAGTACTTC. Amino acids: CASSPLGQEQETQYF.

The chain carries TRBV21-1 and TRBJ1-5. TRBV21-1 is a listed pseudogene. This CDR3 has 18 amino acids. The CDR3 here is CASRTRGTASYSNQPQHF. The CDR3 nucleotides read TGTGCCAGCAGGACGCGGGGGACAGCCTCTTATAGCAATCAGCCCCAGCATTTT.

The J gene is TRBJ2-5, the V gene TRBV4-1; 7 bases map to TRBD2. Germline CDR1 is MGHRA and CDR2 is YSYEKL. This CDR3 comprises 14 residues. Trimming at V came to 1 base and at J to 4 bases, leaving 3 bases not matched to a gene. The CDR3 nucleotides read TGCGCCAGCAGCCAAGGTGGGGAGGGAGAGACCCAGTACTTC. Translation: CASSQGGEGETQYF.

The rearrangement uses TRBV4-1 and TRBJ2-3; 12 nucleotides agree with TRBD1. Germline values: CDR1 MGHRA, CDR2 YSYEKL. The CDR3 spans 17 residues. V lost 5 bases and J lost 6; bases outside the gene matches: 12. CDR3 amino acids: CASSTTGTGGGGDTQYF. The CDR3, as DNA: TGCGCCAGCAGCACGACGGGGACAGGGGGCGGCGGGGATACGCAGTATTTT.

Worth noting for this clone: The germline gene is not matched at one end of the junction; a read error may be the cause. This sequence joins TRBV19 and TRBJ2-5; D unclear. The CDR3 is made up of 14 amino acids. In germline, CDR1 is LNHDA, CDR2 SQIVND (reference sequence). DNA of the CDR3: TGTGCCAGTAGTATCTCGGCGGTCCAAGAGGCCCAGTACTTC. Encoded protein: CASSISAVQEAQYF.

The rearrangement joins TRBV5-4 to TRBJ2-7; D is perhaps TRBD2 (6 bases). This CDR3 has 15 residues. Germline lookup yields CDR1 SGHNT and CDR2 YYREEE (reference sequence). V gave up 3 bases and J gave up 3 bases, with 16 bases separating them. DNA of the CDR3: TGTGCCAGCAGCTCGAAATCCGGGACTCACTACGAGCAGTACTTC. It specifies CASSSKSGTHYEQYF.

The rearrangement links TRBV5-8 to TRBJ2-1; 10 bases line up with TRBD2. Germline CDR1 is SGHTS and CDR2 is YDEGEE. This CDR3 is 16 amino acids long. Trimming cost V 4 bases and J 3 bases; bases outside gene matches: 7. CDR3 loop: CASSIPRTSGYNEQFF. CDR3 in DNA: TGTGCCAGCAGCATACCCCGGACTAGCGGCTACAATGAGCAGTTCTTC.

CDR3 amino acids: CASKATNEKLFF. The CDR3 DNA follows: TGTGCCAGCAAGGCAACTAATGAAAAACTGTTTTTT. The chain uses TRBV2 and TRBJ1-4; D remains ambiguous. Germline CDR1 and CDR2: SNHLY and FYNNEI. V was shortened by 7 bases and J by 0 bases, with 3 bases between the two germline ends. This CDR3 region has 12 residues.

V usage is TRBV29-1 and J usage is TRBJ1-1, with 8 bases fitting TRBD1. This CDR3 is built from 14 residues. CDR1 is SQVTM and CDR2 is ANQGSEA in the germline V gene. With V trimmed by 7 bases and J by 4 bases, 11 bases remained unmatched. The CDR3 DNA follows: TGCAGCGCTATTCCACAGGGGGTGCCCACTGAAGCTTTCTTT. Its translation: CSAIPQGVPTEAFF.

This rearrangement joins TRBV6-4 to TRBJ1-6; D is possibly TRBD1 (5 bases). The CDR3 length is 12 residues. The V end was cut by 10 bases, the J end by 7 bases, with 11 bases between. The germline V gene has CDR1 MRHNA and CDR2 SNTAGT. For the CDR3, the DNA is TGTGCCACGAGGGGTGGAAATTCACCCCTCCACTTT. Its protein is CATRGGNSPLHF.

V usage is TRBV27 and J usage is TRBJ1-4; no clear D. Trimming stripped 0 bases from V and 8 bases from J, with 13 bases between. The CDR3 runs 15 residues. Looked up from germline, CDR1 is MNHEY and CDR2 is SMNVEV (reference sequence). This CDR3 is CASSLSVGGREKLFF. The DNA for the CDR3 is TGTGCCAGCAGTTTATCGGTTGGAGGTCGAGAAAAACTGTTTTTT.

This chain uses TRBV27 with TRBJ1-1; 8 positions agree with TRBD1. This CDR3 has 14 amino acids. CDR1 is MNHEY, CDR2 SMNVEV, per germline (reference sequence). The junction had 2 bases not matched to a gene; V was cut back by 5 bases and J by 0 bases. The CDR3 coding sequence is TGTGCCAGCAGTACACAGGGGGTGAACACTGAAGCTTTCTTT. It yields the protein CASSTQGVNTEAFF.

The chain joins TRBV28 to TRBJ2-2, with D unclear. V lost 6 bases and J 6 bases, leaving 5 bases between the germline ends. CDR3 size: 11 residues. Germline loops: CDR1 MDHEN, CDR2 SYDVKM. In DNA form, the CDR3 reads TGTGCCAGCAGCGGCTCCGGGGAGCTGTTTTTT. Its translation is CASSGSGELFF.

The DNA for the CDR3 is TGTGCCAGCAGCGGGTGGACTGAAGCTTTCTTT. Translation gives CASSGWTEAFF. The chain recombines TRBV27 with TRBJ1-1; D unresolved. V gave up 6 bases and J gave up 5 bases, with 7 bases separating them. CDR3 length: 11 residues. In germline, CDR1 is MNHEY, CDR2 SMNVEV (reference sequence).